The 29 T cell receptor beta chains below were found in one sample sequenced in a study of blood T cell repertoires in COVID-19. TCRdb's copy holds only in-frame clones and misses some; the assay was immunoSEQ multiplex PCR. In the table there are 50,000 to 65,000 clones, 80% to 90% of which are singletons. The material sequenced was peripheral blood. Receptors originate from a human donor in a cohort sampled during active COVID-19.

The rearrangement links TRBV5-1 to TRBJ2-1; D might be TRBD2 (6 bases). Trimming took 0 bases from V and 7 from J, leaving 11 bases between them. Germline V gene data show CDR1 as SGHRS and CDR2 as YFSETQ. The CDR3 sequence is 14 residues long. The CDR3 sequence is CASSLGLGLNEQFF. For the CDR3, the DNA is TGCGCCAGCAGCTTGGGACTAGGCTTAAATGAGCAGTTCTTC.

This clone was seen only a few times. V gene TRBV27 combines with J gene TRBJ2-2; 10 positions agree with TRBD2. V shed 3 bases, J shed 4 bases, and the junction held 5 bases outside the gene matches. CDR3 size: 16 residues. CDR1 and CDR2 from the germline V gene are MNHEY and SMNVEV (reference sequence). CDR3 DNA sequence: TGTGCCAGCAGTTTGGGAGCGGGGGGGCTCACCGGGGAGCTGTTTTTT. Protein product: CASSLGAGGLTGELFF.

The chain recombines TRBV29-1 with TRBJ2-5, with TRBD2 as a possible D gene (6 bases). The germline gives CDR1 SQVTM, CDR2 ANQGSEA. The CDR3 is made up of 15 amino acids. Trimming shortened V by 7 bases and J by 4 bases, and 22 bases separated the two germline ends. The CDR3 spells CSAQLGTGDGETQYF. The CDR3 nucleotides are TGCAGCGCTCAGCTCGGGACGGGAGATGGAGAGACCCAGTACTTC.

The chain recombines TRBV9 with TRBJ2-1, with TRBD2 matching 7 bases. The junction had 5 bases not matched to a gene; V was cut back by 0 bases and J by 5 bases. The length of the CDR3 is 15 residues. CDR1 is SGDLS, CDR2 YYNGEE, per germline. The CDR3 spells CASSVGGGFNNEQFF. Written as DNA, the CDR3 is TGTGCCAGCAGCGTAGGCGGGGGATTCAACAATGAGCAGTTCTTC. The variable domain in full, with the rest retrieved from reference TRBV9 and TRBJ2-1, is DSGVTQTPKHLITATGQRVTLRCSPRSGDLSVYWYQQSLDQGLQFLIQYYNGEERAKGNILERFSAQQFPDLHSELNLSSLELGDSALYFCASSVGGGFNNEQFFGPGTRLTVL.

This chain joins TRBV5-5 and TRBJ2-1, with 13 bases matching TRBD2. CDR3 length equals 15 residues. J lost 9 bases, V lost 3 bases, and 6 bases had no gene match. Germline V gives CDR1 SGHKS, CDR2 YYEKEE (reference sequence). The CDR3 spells CASSSGTSGISEQFF. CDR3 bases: TGTGCCAGCAGCTCCGGGACTAGCGGGATCAGTGAGCAGTTCTTC.

The CDR3, as DNA: TGTGCCAGCAGCTTAGTCCCGCGCTCCTTTTTCCCCGAGCAGTACTTC. This translates into CASSLVPRSFFPEQYF. The chain links TRBV7-8 to TRBJ2-7; no clear D gene. Trimming left V 1 base short and J 6 bases short, with 19 bases between. This CDR3 has 16 residues. CDR1 is SGHVS, CDR2 FQNEAQ, per germline.

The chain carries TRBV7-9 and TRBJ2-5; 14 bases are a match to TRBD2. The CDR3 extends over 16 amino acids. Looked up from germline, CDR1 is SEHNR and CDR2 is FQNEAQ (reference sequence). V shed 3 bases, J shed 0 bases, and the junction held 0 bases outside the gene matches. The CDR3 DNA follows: TGTGCCAGCAGCTTGGGACTAGCGGGGGACCAAGAGACCCAGTACTTC. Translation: CASSLGLAGDQETQYF.

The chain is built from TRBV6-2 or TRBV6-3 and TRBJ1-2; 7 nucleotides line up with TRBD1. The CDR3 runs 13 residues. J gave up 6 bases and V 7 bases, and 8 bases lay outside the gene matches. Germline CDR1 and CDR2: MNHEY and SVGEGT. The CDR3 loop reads CASTPRRGHGYTF. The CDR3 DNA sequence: TGTGCCAGCACCCCGCGAAGGGGGCATGGCTACACCTTC.

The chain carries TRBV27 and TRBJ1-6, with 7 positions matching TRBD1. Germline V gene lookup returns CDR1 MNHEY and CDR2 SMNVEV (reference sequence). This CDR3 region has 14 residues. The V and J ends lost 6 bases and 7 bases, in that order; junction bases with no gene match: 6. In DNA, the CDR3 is TGTGCCAGCAGAAGGGGACAGACAAATTCACCCCTCCACTTT. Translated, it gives CASRRGQTNSPLHF.

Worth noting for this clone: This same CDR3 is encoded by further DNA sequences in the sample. The CDR3 region is CASSEAGRSYGYTF. CDR3 nucleotide sequence: TGTGCCAGCAGTGAGGCAGGCCGAAGCTATGGCTACACCTTC. The chain is built from TRBV2 and TRBJ1-2; D not resolved. This CDR3 is built from 14 residues. The V end was cut by 3 bases, the J end by 4 bases, with 12 bases between. Germline CDR1 is SNHLY and CDR2 is FYNNEI.

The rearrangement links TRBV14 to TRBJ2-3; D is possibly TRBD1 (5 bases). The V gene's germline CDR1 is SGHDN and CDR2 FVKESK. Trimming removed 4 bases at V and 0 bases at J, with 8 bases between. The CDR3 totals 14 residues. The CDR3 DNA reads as TGTGCCAGCAGCCCCCGACAGAGCACAGATACGCAGTATTTT. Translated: CASSPRQSTDTQYF. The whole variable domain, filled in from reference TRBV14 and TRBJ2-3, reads EAGVTQFPSHSVIEKGQTVTLRCDPISGHDNLYWYRRVMGKEIKFLLHFVKESKQDESGMPNNRFLAERTGGTYSTLKVQPAELEDSGVYFCASSPRQSTDTQYFGPGTRLTVL.

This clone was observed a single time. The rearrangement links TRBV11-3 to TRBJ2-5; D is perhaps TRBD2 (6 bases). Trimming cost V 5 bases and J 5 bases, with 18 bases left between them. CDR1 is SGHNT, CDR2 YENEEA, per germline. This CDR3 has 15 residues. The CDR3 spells CASSPGDGGRETQYF. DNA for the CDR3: TGTGCCAGCAGCCCGGGGGACGGCGGGCGGGAGACCCAGTACTTC. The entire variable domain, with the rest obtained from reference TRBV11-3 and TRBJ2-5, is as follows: EAGVVQSPRYKIIEKKQPVAFWCNPISGHNTLYWYLQNLGQGPELLIRYENEEAVDDSQLPKDRFSAERLKGVDSTLKIQPAELGDSAVYLCASSPGDGGRETQYFGPGTRLLVL.

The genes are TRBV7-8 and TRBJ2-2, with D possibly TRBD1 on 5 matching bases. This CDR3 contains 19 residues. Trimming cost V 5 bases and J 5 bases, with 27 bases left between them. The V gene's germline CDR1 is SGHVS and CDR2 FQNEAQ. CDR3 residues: CASSPTRRQILSGTGELFF. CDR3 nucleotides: TGTGCCAGCAGCCCTACAAGGAGACAGATTCTTTCAGGAACCGGGGAGCTGTTTTTT.

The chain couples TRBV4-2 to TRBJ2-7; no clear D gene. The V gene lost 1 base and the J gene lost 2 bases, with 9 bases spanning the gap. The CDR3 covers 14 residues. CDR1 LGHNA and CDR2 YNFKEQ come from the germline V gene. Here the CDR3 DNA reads TGTGCCAGCAGCCAAGTTTTCGCAGCCTACGAGCAGTACTTC. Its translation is CASSQVFAAYEQYF.

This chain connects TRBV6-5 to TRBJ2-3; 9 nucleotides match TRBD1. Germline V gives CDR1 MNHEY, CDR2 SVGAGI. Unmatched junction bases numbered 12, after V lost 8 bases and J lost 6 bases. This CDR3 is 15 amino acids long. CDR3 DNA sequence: TGTGCCAGCCAAAGGACAGGGGAAATAGTCGATACGCAGTATTTT. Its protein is CASQRTGEIVDTQYF.

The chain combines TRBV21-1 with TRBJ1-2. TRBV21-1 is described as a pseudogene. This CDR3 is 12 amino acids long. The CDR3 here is CASSEGSAGYTF. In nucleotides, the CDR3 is TGTGCCAGCAGCGAGGGAAGTGCTGGCTACACCTTC.

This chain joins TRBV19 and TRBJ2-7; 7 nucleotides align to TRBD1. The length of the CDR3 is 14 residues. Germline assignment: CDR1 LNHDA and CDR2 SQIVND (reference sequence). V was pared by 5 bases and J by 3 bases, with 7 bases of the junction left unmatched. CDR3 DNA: TGTGCCAGTAGTGTTTCCCACAGGGGCTACGAGCAGTACTTC. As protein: CASSVSHRGYEQYF.

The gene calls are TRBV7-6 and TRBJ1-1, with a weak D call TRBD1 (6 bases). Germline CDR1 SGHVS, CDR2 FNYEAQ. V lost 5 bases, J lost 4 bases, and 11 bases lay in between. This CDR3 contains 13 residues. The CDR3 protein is CASSRTGTTEAFF. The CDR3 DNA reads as TGTGCCAGCAGCCGAACAGGGACCACTGAAGCTTTCTTT.

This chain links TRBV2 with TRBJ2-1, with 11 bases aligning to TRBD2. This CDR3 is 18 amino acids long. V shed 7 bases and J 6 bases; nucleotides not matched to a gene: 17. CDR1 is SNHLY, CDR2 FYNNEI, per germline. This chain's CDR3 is CASTRKPLAGGLGNEQFF. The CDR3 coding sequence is TGTGCCAGCACGCGTAAACCTTTAGCGGGGGGGCTCGGCAATGAGCAGTTCTTC.

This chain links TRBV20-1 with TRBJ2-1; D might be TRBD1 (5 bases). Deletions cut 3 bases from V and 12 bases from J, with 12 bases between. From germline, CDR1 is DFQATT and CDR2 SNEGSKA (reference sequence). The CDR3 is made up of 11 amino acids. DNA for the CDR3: TGCAGTGCTAGCCAGGGAAACCGGCAGTTCTTC. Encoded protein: CSASQGNRQFF.

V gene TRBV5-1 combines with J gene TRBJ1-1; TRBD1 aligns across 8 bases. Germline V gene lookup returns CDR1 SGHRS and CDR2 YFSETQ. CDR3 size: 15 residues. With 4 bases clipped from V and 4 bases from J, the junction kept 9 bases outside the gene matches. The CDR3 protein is CASSPQGAHGTEAFF. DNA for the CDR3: TGCGCCAGCAGCCCGCAGGGGGCGCACGGCACTGAAGCTTTCTTT.

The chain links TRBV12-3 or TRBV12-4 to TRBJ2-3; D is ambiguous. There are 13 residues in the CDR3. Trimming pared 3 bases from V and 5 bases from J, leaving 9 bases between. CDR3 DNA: TGTGCCAGCAGTTTCTCCCTTCTAGATACGCAGTATTTT. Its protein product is CASSFSLLDTQYF.

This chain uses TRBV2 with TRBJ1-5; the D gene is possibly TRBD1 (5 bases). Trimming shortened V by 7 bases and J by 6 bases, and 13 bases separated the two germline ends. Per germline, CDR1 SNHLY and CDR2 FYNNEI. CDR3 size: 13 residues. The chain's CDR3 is CASMWGERQPQHF. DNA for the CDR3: TGTGCCAGCATGTGGGGGGAGCGTCAGCCCCAGCATTTT.

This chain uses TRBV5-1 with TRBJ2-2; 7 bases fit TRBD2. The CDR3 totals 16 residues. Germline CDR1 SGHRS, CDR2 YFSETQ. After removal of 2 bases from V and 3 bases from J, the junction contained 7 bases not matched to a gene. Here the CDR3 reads CASSLVGLADTGELFF. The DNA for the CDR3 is TGCGCCAGCAGCTTAGTCGGCCTAGCGGACACCGGGGAGCTGTTTTTT.

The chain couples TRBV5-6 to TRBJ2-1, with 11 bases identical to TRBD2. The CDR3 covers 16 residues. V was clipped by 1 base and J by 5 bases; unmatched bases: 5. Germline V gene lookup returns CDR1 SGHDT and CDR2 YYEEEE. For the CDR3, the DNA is TGTGCCAGCAGCTTGTTAAAGGGACTAGCGGACAATGAGCAGTTCTTC. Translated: CASSLLKGLADNEQFF.

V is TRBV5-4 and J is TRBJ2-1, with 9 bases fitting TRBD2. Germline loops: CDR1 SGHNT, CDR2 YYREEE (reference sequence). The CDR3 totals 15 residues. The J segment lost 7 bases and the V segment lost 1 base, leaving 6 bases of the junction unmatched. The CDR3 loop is CASSLLAGGKNEQFF. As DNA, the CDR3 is TGTGCCAGCAGCTTGCTTGCGGGGGGGAAGAATGAGCAGTTCTTC. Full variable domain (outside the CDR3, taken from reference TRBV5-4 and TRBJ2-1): ETGVTQSPTHLIKTRGQQVTLRCSSQSGHNTVSWYQQALGQGPQFIFQYYREEENGRGNFPPRFSGLQFPNYSSELNVNALELDDSALYLCASSLLAGGKNEQFFGPGTRLTVL.

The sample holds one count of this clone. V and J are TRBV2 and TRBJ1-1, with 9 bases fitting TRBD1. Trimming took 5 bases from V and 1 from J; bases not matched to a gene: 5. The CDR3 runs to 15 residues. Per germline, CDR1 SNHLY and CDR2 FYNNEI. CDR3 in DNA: TGTGCCAGCAGTCGCCAGGGACAGGGGAACACTGAAGCTTTCTTT. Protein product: CASSRQGQGNTEAFF.

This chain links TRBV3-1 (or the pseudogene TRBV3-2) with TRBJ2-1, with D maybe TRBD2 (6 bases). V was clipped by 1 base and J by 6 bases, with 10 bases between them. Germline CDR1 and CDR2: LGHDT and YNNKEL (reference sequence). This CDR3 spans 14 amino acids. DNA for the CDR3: TGTGCCAGCAGCCAAGTCCGACTAGTCAATGAGCAGTTCTTC. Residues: CASSQVRLVNEQFF.

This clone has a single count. CDR3 DNA: TGTGCCAGTGGACAGGGGTTTAACGAGCAGTACTTC. Translation gives CASGQGFNEQYF. This chain links TRBV19 with TRBJ2-7, with 9 positions matching TRBD1. CDR1 is LNHDA, CDR2 SQIVND, per germline (reference sequence). V was clipped by 8 bases and J by 5 bases; unmatched bases: 4. The CDR3 totals 12 residues.